This T cell receptor beta chain was identified in a study of T cells in Graves' hyperthyroidism and ophthalmopathy (dated by TCRdb to the late 2010s). In the study overall: Peripheral blood was collected at initial diagnosis, before any treatment. The 100 or so discovery patients were divided at random into training and test sets in a 7:3 ratio. According to the paper, TCR Vbeta CDR3 sequencing was carried out on 135 peripheral blood samples, which came from more than 40 ophthalmopathy, under 85 hyperthyroidism and roughly 17 progressor patients. In addition, the study compared T-cell repertoires in thyroid tissue and in blood from five or six Graves' hyperthyroidism patients. Prospective prediction of ophthalmopathy was tested in an independent validation cohort consisting of about 20 hyperthyroidism patients and more than 15 patients who later progressed to ophthalmopathy. TCR V-J signatures able to tell the groups apart were searched for in a discovery cohort of 95 to 100 patients, of whom over 40 had Graves' ophthalmopathy and 55 to 65 had stable Graves' hyperthyroidism. Following sampling, methimazole starting at 30 mg daily was given to hyperthyroidism patients, and high-dose intravenous methylprednisolone was given to ophthalmopathy patients.

With regard to this clonotype: The antigen it binds to is not known. There are no base qualities to consult, and no much larger clone falls within one base.

Results and caveats for the whole study, not just this receptor: In cross-validation, a model built on a 13 V-J signature told ophthalmopathy apart from stable hyperthyroidism with 85% to 90% sensitivity and about 81% specificity, and in testing the same model reached 80%/75%. In validation, the model predicted progression to ophthalmopathy a median of roughly 6.1 months before onset, with roughly 70% sensitivity and 72.22% specificity. Most expanded thyroid clonotypes (frequency above 0.001) were also detected in blood, a finding suggesting that blood repertoires may reflect thyroid immune responses. No statistical method was used to fix the sample size in advance, and group allocation was not hidden from the investigators.

The TCR beta CDR3 regions were amplified from the RNA transcripts. A first-round RT-PCR of the TCR CDR3 used the HTBI primer set with the Qiagen OneStep RT-PCR kit. The libraries were constructed in a second round of multiplex PCR and then size-selected and purified. Libraries were sequenced paired-end with 100 bp reads on an Illumina HiSeq2000. The authors processed their data as follows. SOAPnuke was used to process the raw data, removing reads that contained adapters or uncalled bases, had a mean Phred below 15, or lacked an exact match to the constant primer or identifier. High-quality paired reads were merged with COPE v1.2.5, and unique nucleotide sequences were defined as clonotypes. MiTCR v1.1 was used to align clonotypes to the IMGT TRBV, TRBD and TRBJ reference segments. The analysis included only V-J combinations with a frequency above 0.0001, which together covered around 99% of the repertoires. A TCS score was defined as the ratio of F50 (clonal expansion) to E x V (chaos), with BLOSUM62-based TCRdist applied between CDR3 peptides within each V-J. Welch's t-statistics and random forest reduced some 510 V-J features to 10 to 15, which were used in a naive Bayes classifier (R e1071). Starting from the raw public reads, TCRdb applied fastp trimming at Q25, assembled clones with MiXCR and retained in-frame beta chains. One record per CDR3 amino acid sequence lists the most common genes and DNA. Here the V and J calls rest on TCRdb's processing, not on the authors' analysis. The sample yields 400,000 to 500,000 distinct CDR3 sequences; roughly 13% were counted once. The ten largest clones capture 5% to 6% of the sample.

A patient counted as having stable Graves' hyperthyroidism if no progression to ophthalmopathy occurred over 18 months of follow-up. Hyperthyroidism patients were aged 18 to 65 years and newly diagnosed, with disease duration of less than 2 months. Exclusion was applied to patients with uncontrolled infections, other autoimmune diseases, pregnancy or lactation. Diagnoses were based on clinical symptoms, serum thyroxine and TRAb, thyroid ultrasound and orbital computed tomography. PBMCs were separated from roughly 9.6 ml of fresh peripheral blood using Ficoll-Paque density gradient centrifugation. Total RNA was extracted using Trizol reagent, and RNA quality was assessed on an Agilent 2100 Bioanalyzer. The CDR3 sequence holds 16 residues, the cysteine and phenylalanine included. CDR3 DNA is the only sequence kept; it has 48 bases, read in frame from the first base. Trimming removed 4 bases from V and 5 bases from J; the gene matches leave 4 bases unexplained. CDR1 and CDR2 are read off the germline V gene (reference sequence) as MNHEY and SMNVEV.

The clonotype was recovered from a woman in her late teens or twenties with Graves' hyperthyroidism. This chain is built from TRBV27 and TRBJ2-2; the junction holds 13 bases that match TRBD2. Sequenced sample: blood. The CDR3 protein: CASSWTSGRGTGELFF. The base sequence is TGTGCCAGCAGTTGGACTAGCGGGAGAGGGACCGGGGAGCTGTTTTTT.